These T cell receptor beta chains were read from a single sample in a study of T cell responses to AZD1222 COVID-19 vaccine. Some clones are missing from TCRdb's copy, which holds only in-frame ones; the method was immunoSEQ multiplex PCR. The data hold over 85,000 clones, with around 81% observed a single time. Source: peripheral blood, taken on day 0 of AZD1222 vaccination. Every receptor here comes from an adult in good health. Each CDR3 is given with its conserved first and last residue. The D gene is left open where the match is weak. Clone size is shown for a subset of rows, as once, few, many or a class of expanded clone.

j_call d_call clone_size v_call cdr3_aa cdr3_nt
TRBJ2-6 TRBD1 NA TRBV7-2 CASSLVRTGTGANVLTF TGTGCCAGCAGCTTAGTTAGGACAGGGACTGGGGCCAACGTCCTGACTTTC
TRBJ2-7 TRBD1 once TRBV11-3 CASSMGQDSEQYF TGTGCCAGCAGCATGGGACAGGACTCCGAGCAGTACTTC
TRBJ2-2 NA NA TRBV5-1 CASSLDFNGELFF TGCGCCAGCAGCCTAGACTTTAACGGGGAGCTGTTTTTT
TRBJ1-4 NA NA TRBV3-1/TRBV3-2 CASSQLRSGLTNEKLFF TGTGCCAGCAGCCAACTGCGTTCAGGGTTGACTAATGAAAAACTGTTTTTT
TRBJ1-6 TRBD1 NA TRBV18 CASSPYETGGNSPLHF TGTGCCAGCTCACCATATGAGACAGGGGGGAATTCACCCCTCCACTTT
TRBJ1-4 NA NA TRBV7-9 CASSLAGSGGEKLFF TGTGCCAGCAGCTTAGCGGGCAGTGGCGGGGAAAAACTGTTTTTT
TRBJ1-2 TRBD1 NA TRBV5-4 CASSLLQGGYGYTF TGTGCCAGCAGCTTGTTGCAGGGGGGGTATGGCTACACCTTC
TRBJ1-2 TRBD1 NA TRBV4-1 CASSQDGTDYGYTF TGCGCCAGCAGCCAAGATGGGACAGACTATGGCTACACCTTC
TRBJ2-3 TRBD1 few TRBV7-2 CASSQRTGNTDTQYF TGTGCCAGCAGCCAAAGGACAGGGAACACAGATACGCAGTATTTT
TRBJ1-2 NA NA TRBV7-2 CASSLAGYGYTF TGTGCCAGCAGCTTAGCAGGGTATGGCTACACCTTC
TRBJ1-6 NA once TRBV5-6 CASSLASGHNSPLHF TGTGCCAGCAGCTTGGCGTCGGGGCATAATTCACCCCTCCACTTT
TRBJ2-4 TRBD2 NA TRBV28 CASSSGGSKNIQYF TGTGCCAGCAGTTCGGGGGGAAGTAAAAACATTCAGTACTTC
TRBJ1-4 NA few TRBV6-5 CASSYSDREKLFF TGTGCCAGCAGTTACAGCGACAGGGAAAAACTGTTTTTT
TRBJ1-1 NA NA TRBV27 CASSYLGNTEAFF TGTGCCAGCAGTTATCTCGGGAACACTGAAGCTTTCTTT
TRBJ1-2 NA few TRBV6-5 CASRGDDGNYGYTF TGTGCCAGCAGGGGGGACGACGGTAACTATGGCTACACCTTC
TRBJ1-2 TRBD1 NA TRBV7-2 CASEGQGWYGYTF TGTGCCAGTGAGGGACAGGGATGGTATGGCTACACCTTC
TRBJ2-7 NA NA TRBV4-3 CASSQDYLAPAYEQYF TGCGCCAGCAGCCAAGATTATCTAGCGCCAGCCTACGAGCAGTACTTC
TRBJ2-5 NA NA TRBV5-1 CASSFGQIQETQYF TGCGCCAGCAGCTTTGGTCAGATCCAAGAGACCCAGTACTTC
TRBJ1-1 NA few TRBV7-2 CASSLVWGTEAFF TGTGCCAGCAGCTTAGTCTGGGGCACTGAAGCTTTCTTT
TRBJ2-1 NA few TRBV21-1 CAIDRGYNEQFF TGTGCCATCGACAGGGGATACAATGAGCAGTTCTTC
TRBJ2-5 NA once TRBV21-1 CASSKEPSQETQYF TGTGCCAGCAGCAAAGAGCCCAGCCAAGAGACCCAGTACTTC
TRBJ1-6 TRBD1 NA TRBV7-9 CASSLYPGTGQSSPLHF TGTGCCAGCAGCTTATATCCCGGGACAGGGCAAAGTTCACCCCTCCACTTT